These 29 T cell receptor beta chains originate from one sample sequenced in a study of blood T cell repertoires in COVID-19. Produced via immunoSEQ multiplex PCR; TCRdb's table is partial and in-frame only. The sample holds just over 250,000 clones, roughly 86% seen once. Input material: peripheral blood. These receptors were collected from a man in his forties who had recovered from COVID-19.

This rearrangement joins TRBV7-7 to TRBJ2-7; a weak D match, TRBD1 (6 bases). Deletions cut 1 base from V and 4 bases from J, with 14 bases between. The length of the CDR3 is 15 residues. Germline CDR1 and CDR2: SSHAT and FNYEAQ (reference sequence). CDR3 nucleotide sequence: TGTGCCAGCAGCTTAGGTCCAGGGGTGATATACGAGCAGTACTTC. Protein sequence: CASSLGPGVIYEQYF.

This clone came up a few times. The gene calls are TRBV7-2 and TRBJ1-3; D not certain. The CDR3 has 15 amino acids. Per germline, CDR1 SGHTA and CDR2 FQGNSA. Trimming removed 5 bases at V and 0 bases at J, with 11 bases between. The CDR3 is CASSLDSNSGNTIYF. In nucleotides, the CDR3 is TGTGCCAGCAGCCTGGACTCCAACTCTGGAAACACCATATATTTT.

This clone has a single count. The rearrangement links TRBV7-2 to TRBJ2-5, with 12 bases matching TRBD2. Per the germline V gene, CDR1 is SGHTA and CDR2 is FQGNSA. With 4 bases clipped from V and 7 bases from J, the junction kept 4 bases outside the gene matches. The CDR3 has 14 amino acids. This CDR3 reads CASSSSGGAGTQYF. The CDR3 region has the DNA TGTGCCAGCAGCTCTAGCGGGGGGGCCGGGACCCAGTACTTC.

The genes are TRBV7-2 and TRBJ1-5; D unclear. The CDR3 has 12 amino acids. V lost 5 bases, J lost 4 bases, and 6 bases lay in between. Per the germline V gene, CDR1 is SGHTA and CDR2 is FQGNSA. The CDR3 nucleotides read TGTGCCAGCAGCCCCCTTAATCAGCCCCAGCATTTT. This codes for CASSPLNQPQHF.

This clone was seen only once. The genes are TRBV4-2 and TRBJ1-4, with 7 positions matching TRBD1. The CDR3 length is 15 residues. With 2 bases clipped from V and 8 bases from J, the junction kept 8 bases outside the gene matches. Germline loops: CDR1 LGHNA, CDR2 YNFKEQ. CDR3 sequence: CASSQFTGVNEKLFF. CDR3 DNA: TGTGCCAGCAGCCAATTTACAGGGGTGAACGAAAAACTGTTTTTT.

V gene TRBV3-1 (or the pseudogene TRBV3-2) combines with J gene TRBJ2-2; D might be TRBD2 (5 bases). CDR3 length: 12 amino acids. V lost 8 bases to trimming and J lost 5 bases, with 9 bases between them. Germline loops: CDR1 LGHDT, CDR2 YNNKEL (reference sequence). CDR3 amino acids: CASSRRTGELFF. CDR3 nucleotide sequence: TGTGCCAGCTCCCGGAGGACCGGGGAGCTGTTTTTT.

The chain combines TRBV28 with TRBJ2-1; 12 positions match TRBD2. V lost 6 bases, J lost 8 bases, and 11 bases stayed unmatched. The CDR3 spans 16 residues. Looked up from germline, CDR1 is MDHEN and CDR2 is SYDVKM. CDR3 protein: CASSYLTTSGRDEQFF. The CDR3 DNA sequence: TGTGCCAGCAGCTACCTAACGACTAGCGGGAGAGATGAGCAGTTCTTC.

This rearrangement joins TRBV6-2 or TRBV6-3 to TRBJ2-1; 10 bases match TRBD2. Trimming cost V 3 bases and J 1 base; bases outside gene matches: 3. Per the germline V gene, CDR1 is MNHEY and CDR2 is SVGEGT. The CDR3 extends over 16 amino acids. CDR3 coding DNA: TGTGCCAGCAGTTATCCGACTAGCGGGTCCTACAATGAGCAGTTCTTC. Its translation: CASSYPTSGSYNEQFF.

CDR3: CASRKGLLGSPLHF. The CDR3 DNA sequence: TGTGCCAGCCGGAAGGGGTTATTGGGGTCACCCCTCCACTTT. V usage is TRBV7-2 and J usage is TRBJ1-6; D might be TRBD1 (5 bases). This CDR3 is built from 14 residues. Germline V lookup: CDR1 SGHTA, CDR2 FQGNSA. Trimming removed 8 bases from V and 10 bases from J, with 18 bases in between.

This chain links TRBV7-3 with TRBJ1-1; TRBD1 is a possible D gene (5 bases). The CDR3 contains 14 residues. Trimming shortened V by 6 bases and J by 4 bases, and 15 bases separated the two germline ends. Germline CDR1 and CDR2: SGHTA and FQGTGA. DNA for the CDR3: TGTGCCAGCAGTCTTAGACAGCAGAGCACTGAAGCTTTCTTT. Translation gives CASSLRQQSTEAFF.

The chain has TRBV7-6 and TRBJ1-4; unclear D gene. The CDR3 has 14 amino acids. CDR1 and CDR2 from the germline V gene are SGHVS and FNYEAQ. The germline V and J ends were trimmed by 2 bases and 5 bases, with 9 bases remaining between them. CDR3 residues: CASSLMAENEKLFF. In DNA form, the CDR3 reads TGTGCCAGCAGCTTAATGGCAGAAAATGAAAAACTGTTTTTT. Based on the CDR3 plus reference TRBV7-6 and TRBJ1-4, the full variable domain is GAGVSQSPRYKVTKRGQDVALRCDPISGHVSLYWYRQALGQGPEFLTYFNYEAQQDKSGLPNDRFSAERPEGSISTLTIQRTEQRDSAMYRCASSLMAENEKLFFGSGTQLSVL.

In its sample, this clone was seen a few times. The rearrangement uses TRBV5-6 and TRBJ1-5, with a possible D match to TRBD1 (5 bases). This CDR3 contains 14 residues. Per germline, CDR1 SGHDT and CDR2 YYEEEE. Trimming took 4 bases from V and 7 from J, leaving 15 bases between them. CDR3 protein: CASSRWTTPQPQHF. In DNA form, the CDR3 reads TGTGCCAGCAGCCGATGGACAACCCCCCAGCCCCAGCATTTT.

This clone was observed once. V and J are TRBV4-3 and TRBJ1-1; 8 positions agree with TRBD1. Germline assignment: CDR1 LGHNA and CDR2 YSLEER. Trimming at V came to 0 bases and at J to 5 bases, leaving 5 bases not matched to a gene. The CDR3 is made up of 15 amino acids. Here the CDR3 DNA reads TGCGCCAGCAGCCAAGATCCGACAGGGGCAACTGAAGCTTTCTTT. This codes for CASSQDPTGATEAFF.

The chain joins TRBV9 to TRBJ2-1, with TRBD2 matching over 7 bases. CDR1 is SGDLS, CDR2 YYNGEE, per germline. The CDR3 length is 20 residues. V lost 0 bases, J lost 2 bases, and 17 bases stayed unmatched. The CDR3 is CASSVDPPVVAGAPYNEQFF. The DNA of the CDR3 is TGTGCCAGCAGCGTAGATCCCCCTGTTGTGGCGGGAGCCCCCTACAATGAGCAGTTCTTC.

In its sample, this clone was seen once. This chain links TRBV6-2 or TRBV6-3 with TRBJ2-7, with 7 bases identical to TRBD1. V lost 6 bases, J lost 5 bases, and 13 bases stayed unmatched. This CDR3 is built from 15 residues. Per the germline V gene, CDR1 is MNHEY and CDR2 is SVGEGT. The CDR3 reads CASSHPDRVGDEQYF. The CDR3 DNA reads TGTGCCAGCAGCCACCCCGACAGGGTGGGGGACGAGCAGTACTTC.

The rearrangement joins TRBV27 to TRBJ2-7; perhaps TRBD1 as D (6 bases). Per the germline V gene, CDR1 is MNHEY and CDR2 is SMNVEV (reference sequence). The CDR3 loop spans 14 amino acids. V lost 2 bases to trimming and J lost 2 bases, with 10 bases between them. Here the CDR3 DNA reads TGTGCCAGCAGTTTACAGGGGTCCACCTACGAGCAGTACTTC. Translated, it gives CASSLQGSTYEQYF.

The chain combines TRBV7-2 with TRBJ2-4; 11 nucleotides align to TRBD2. With V trimmed by 6 bases and J by 9 bases, 7 bases remained unmatched. The V gene's germline CDR1 is SGHTA and CDR2 FQGNSA. The CDR3 runs to 14 residues. CDR3 protein: CASSRTSGSGIQYF. In nucleotides, the CDR3 is TGTGCCAGCAGTCGTACTAGCGGGAGTGGCATTCAGTACTTC.

The J gene is TRBJ2-7, the V gene TRBV7-2, with 8 bases that match TRBD2. Germline V CDR1 and CDR2: SGHTA, FQGNSA. J gave up 2 bases and V 1 base, and 7 bases lay outside the gene matches. This CDR3 contains 16 residues. The DNA of the CDR3 is TGTGCCAGCAGCTTAGTGCAACGGGGGGGAACCTACGAGCAGTACTTC. The encoded protein is CASSLVQRGGTYEQYF.

The chain employs TRBV9 and TRBJ2-2, with 13 bases matching TRBD2. V was pared by 3 bases and J by 0 bases, with 2 bases of the junction left unmatched. The germline V gene has CDR1 SGDLS and CDR2 YYNGEE. The length of the CDR3 is 17 residues. CDR3 amino acids: CASSATSGGANTGELFF. Written as DNA, the CDR3 is TGTGCCAGCAGCGCTACTAGCGGGGGGGCGAACACCGGGGAGCTGTTTTTT.

The DNA for the CDR3 is TGTGCCAGCTCACTCGACAACTTCTCTGGAAACACCATATATTTT. Translated, it gives CASSLDNFSGNTIYF. V usage is TRBV18 and J usage is TRBJ1-3; D is unclear. This CDR3 region has 15 residues. Germline V lookup: CDR1 KGHSH, CDR2 LQKENI. V was cut by 4 bases and J by 0 bases, with 10 bases left in between.

The chain couples TRBV6-5 to TRBJ2-3; TRBD2 might be the D (6 bases). Germline V gene data show CDR1 as MNHEY and CDR2 as SVGAGI. V was clipped by 4 bases and J by 6 bases, with 8 bases between them. The CDR3 spans 12 residues. The CDR3 DNA sequence: TGTGCCAGCAGTTTAAGCGGGGATACGCAGTATTTT. It yields the protein CASSLSGDTQYF.

The chain couples TRBV7-7 to TRBJ2-1; TRBD2 matches at 12 bases. Germline V gene data show CDR1 as SSHAT and CDR2 as FNYEAQ (reference sequence). The CDR3 runs 14 residues. The J segment lost 7 bases and the V segment lost 4 bases, leaving 2 bases of the junction unmatched. CDR3 sequence reads: CASSSLAGGNEQFF. Here the CDR3 DNA reads TGTGCCAGCAGCTCACTAGCGGGAGGAAATGAGCAGTTCTTC. Using reference TRBV7-7 and TRBJ2-1 for the parts outside the CDR3, the full variable domain is GAGVSQSPRYKVTKRGQDVTLRCDPISSHATLYWYQQALGQGPEFLTYFNYEAQPDKSGLPSDRFSAERPEGSISTLTIQRTEQRDSAMYRCASSSLAGGNEQFFGPGTRLTVL.

The genes are TRBV21-1 and TRBJ2-7; TRBD2 reflects the table's D call only, with no check against the DNA. TRBV21-1 is a pseudogene segment. The CDR3 is made up of 17 amino acids. The chain's CDR3 is CASSPRGGDRRTYEQYF. The CDR3 DNA is TGTGCCAGCAGCCCCCGAGGGGGGGATCGTCGTACCTACGAGCAGTACTTC.

This chain joins TRBV27 and TRBJ2-7, with D possibly TRBD2 on 5 matching bases. The CDR3 has 13 amino acids. CDR1 is MNHEY and CDR2 is SMNVEV in the germline V gene (reference sequence). V gave up 0 bases and J gave up 4 bases, with 7 bases separating them. The CDR3 sequence is CASSLSEGYEQYF. CDR3 DNA: TGTGCCAGCAGTTTATCTGAGGGTTACGAGCAGTACTTC.

The V and J genes are TRBV7-9 and TRBJ2-1, with 7 positions matching TRBD2. Germline CDR1 SEHNR, CDR2 FQNEAQ (reference sequence). V lost 1 base and J lost 8; bases outside the gene matches: 14. The CDR3 runs 17 residues. CDR3 in DNA: TGTGCCAGCAGCTTAGATCGCGGGGGTCTAGCTACTGATGAGCAGTTCTTC. It encodes CASSLDRGGLATDEQFF.

CDR3 sequence: CASSPDRANYGYTF. CDR3 in DNA: TGTGCCAGCAGTCCGGACAGGGCTAACTATGGCTACACCTTC. The V and J genes are TRBV5-4 and TRBJ1-2; 8 bases match TRBD1. There are 14 residues in the CDR3. V dropped 5 bases and J dropped 0; count of bases not matched to a gene: 3. The V gene's germline CDR1 is SGHNT and CDR2 YYREEE (reference sequence).

The CDR3 here is CASRKPEEGNTGELFF. The CDR3 DNA is TGCGCCAGCAGGAAACCGGAAGAGGGGAACACCGGGGAGCTGTTTTTT. The rearrangement joins TRBV5-1 to TRBJ2-2; D is possibly TRBD2 (5 bases). The CDR3 runs 16 residues. V gave up 5 bases and J gave up 1 base, with 15 bases separating them. The germline V gene has CDR1 SGHRS and CDR2 YFSETQ.

The chain couples TRBV2 to TRBJ1-1; D not certain. CDR1 is SNHLY and CDR2 is FYNNEI in the germline V gene. Between the trimmed V and J ends, which lost 0 bases and 10 bases, there was a span of 9 bases. CDR3 length: 12 residues. For the CDR3, the DNA is TGTGCCAGCAGTGAAGCGCGGTTTGGAGCTTTCTTT. Translation gives CASSEARFGAFF.

This rearrangement joins TRBV5-4 to TRBJ2-5; the D gene is possibly TRBD2 (7 bases). Per the germline V gene, CDR1 is SGHNT and CDR2 is YYREEE (reference sequence). The CDR3 spans 15 residues. Trimming pared 2 bases from V and 5 bases from J, leaving 16 bases between. In nucleotides, the CDR3 is TGTGCCAGCAGCTTCAAGGGGGGGGGCCCGGAGACCCAGTACTTC. Residues: CASSFKGGGPETQYF.